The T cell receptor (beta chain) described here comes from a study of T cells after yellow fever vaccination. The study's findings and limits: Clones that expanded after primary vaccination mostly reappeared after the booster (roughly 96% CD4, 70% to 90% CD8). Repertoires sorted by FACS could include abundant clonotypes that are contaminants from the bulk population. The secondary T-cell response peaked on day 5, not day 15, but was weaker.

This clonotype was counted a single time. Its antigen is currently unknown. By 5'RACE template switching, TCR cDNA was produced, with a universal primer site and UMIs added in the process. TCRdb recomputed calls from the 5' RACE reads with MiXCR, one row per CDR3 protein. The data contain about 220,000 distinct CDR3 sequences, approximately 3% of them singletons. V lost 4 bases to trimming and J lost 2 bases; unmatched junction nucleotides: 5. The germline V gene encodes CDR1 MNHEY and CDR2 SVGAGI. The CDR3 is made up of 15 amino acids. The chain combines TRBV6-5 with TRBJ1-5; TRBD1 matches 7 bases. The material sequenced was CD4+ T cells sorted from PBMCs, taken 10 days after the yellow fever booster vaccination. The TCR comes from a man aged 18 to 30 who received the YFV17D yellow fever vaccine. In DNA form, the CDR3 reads TGTGCCAGCAGTTCAGGGACAGTCCGCAATCAGCCCCAGCATTTT. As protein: CASSSGTVRNQPQHF.